The entry that follows covers one TCR beta chain sequence. Its antigen is currently unknown. The data derive from a study of OX40 agonist ivuxolimab in advanced cancers. Overall study context: Therapy given before enrollment (anti-PD-1, anti-PD-L1 or anti-CTLA-4) was allowed, and roughly 42% had some. Study conclusions and caveats: At 0.1-3.0 mg/kg, partial responders had clonal expansion among the lowest observed. Doses of 0.1 to 3.0 mg/kg were accompanied by clonal expansion of CD4+ and CD8+ blood T cells by week 6.

The repertoire was sequenced with immunoSEQ multiplex PCR; TCRdb's copy has only in-frame clones and lacks some. This sample has approximately 82,000 clones, with 88% found just once. The germline gives CDR1 MNHEY, CDR2 SMNVEV (reference sequence). The CDR3 is 12 amino acids. Trimming pared 4 bases from V and 9 bases from J, leaving 10 bases between. The receptor was derived from an adult with an advanced solid tumor such as melanoma, head and neck, liver or kidney cancer. Sequences were derived from CD4+ or CD8+ T cells sorted from blood, sampled in a trial of the OX40 agonist ivuxolimab. V usage is TRBV27 and J usage is TRBJ2-1; no definite D call. The chain's CDR3 is CASSYKLGEQFF. DNA for the CDR3: TGTGCCAGCAGTTATAAGTTGGGTGAGCAGTTCTTC.